The T cell receptor (beta chain) described here comes from a study of identical twins' blood T cells. This CDR3 comprises 16 residues. Germline assignment: CDR1 LNHDA and CDR2 SQIVND (reference sequence). V shed 1 base and J shed 2 bases, with 12 bases lying between them. TCRdb redid the calling of the 5' RACE reads with MiXCR, one entry per CDR3 protein. In the table there are hundreds of thousands of distinct CDR3 sequences, 28% of which are singletons. This chain connects TRBV19 to TRBJ1-5, with D possibly matching TRBD1 (5 bases). The material sequenced was PBMCs. The TCR originated in a woman aged 18-49 years in good health. CDR3 sequence reads: CASSIVPGPGNQPQHF. CDR3 sequence (DNA): TGTGCCAGTAGTATAGTTCCAGGGCCCGGCAATCAGCCCCAGCATTTT. The full variable domain, with the rest looked up from reference TRBV19 and TRBJ1-5, is DGGITQSPKYLFRKEGQNVTLSCEQNLNHDAMYWYRQDPGQGLRLIYYSQIVNDFQKGDIAEGYSVSREKKESFPLTVTSAQKNPTAFYLCASSIVPGPGNQPQHFGDGTRLSIL.